Listed below are T cell receptor beta chains from one sample, sequenced in a study of blood T cell repertoires in COVID-19. Sequenced by immunoSEQ multiplex PCR; TCRdb stores in-frame clones only, minus some. The table includes over 200,000 clones, about 88% detected once. The sequenced material came from PBMCs or T cells enriched from blood (not recorded which). These receptor sequences come from a woman aged 25 to 39 who had been exposed to COVID-19. Each CDR3 is given with its conserved first and last residue. Fields, in order: J gene, V gene, clone size, D gene, CDR3 DNA, CDR3 protein. The D gene is left open where the match is weak. Only part of the rows carry a size: once, few, many, or a class if the clone is expanded.

>TRBJ2-5|TRBV10-3|.|TRBD2
TGTGCCATCAGTGAGTCGACTAGCGGGGAAGAGACCCAGTACTTC
CAISESTSGEETQYF
>TRBJ2-7|TRBV28|.|TRBD1
TGTGCCAGCAGTATACAGGGGGCAACGGACGAGCAGTACTTC
CASSIQGATDEQYF
>TRBJ2-7|TRBV11-2|.|.
TGTGCCAGCGGAGGGACCTTAATCCACGAGCAGTACTTC
CASGGTLIHEQYF
>TRBJ1-1|TRBV2|.|TRBD1
TGTGCCAGCACCCGACAGGGCCCTATGAACACTGAAGCTTTCTTT
CASTRQGPMNTEAFF
>TRBJ1-5|TRBV6-1|.|.
TGTGCCAGCAGTGAGCTAGGGGTGGGACAGCCCCAGCATTTT
CASSELGVGQPQHF
>TRBJ2-7|TRBV13|once|.
TGTGCCAGCAGCTTAGGTGCGGGGGCGAGCTCCTACGAGCAGTACTTC
CASSLGAGASSYEQYF
>TRBJ2-1|TRBV2|.|TRBD1
TGTGCCAGCATATGGGACAGCAATGAGCAGTTCTTC
CASIWDSNEQFF
>TRBJ2-1|TRBV9|few|TRBD1
TGTGCCAGCAGCGTTCTTGGACAGGGGTTTCAGTTCTTC
CASSVLGQGFQFF
>TRBJ2-3|TRBV2|.|TRBD1
TGTGCCAGCAGTGGAGGACAGGGGTTCACAGATACGCAGTATTTT
CASSGGQGFTDTQYF
>TRBJ1-2|TRBV20-1|.|.
TGCAGTGCGAAAGGACAATGGGGCTACACCTTC
CSAKGQWGYTF
>TRBJ1-6|TRBV3-1/TRBV3-2|once|.
TGTGCCAGCAGCCGGCCTCACAGGAGTTCACCCCTCCACTTT
CASSRPHRSSPLHF
>TRBJ1-1|TRBV24-1|.|.
TGTGCCACCAGTGAAGGGGGAGCGGACACTGAAGCTTTCTTT
CATSEGGADTEAFF
>TRBJ2-1|TRBV27|.|TRBD2
TGTGCCAGCAGTTCAAGCGGGGGGGGTTGGAATGAGCAGTTCTTC
CASSSSGGGWNEQFF
>TRBJ2-7|TRBV5-1|.|.
TGCGCCAGCAGCTTGGGGACAGGAGGGGCCTACGAGCAGTACTTC
CASSLGTGGAYEQYF
>TRBJ2-7|TRBV11-2|.|TRBD2
TGTGCCAGCAGCCCCTGGACTAGCGGGGGGGCTAACGAGCAGTACTTC
CASSPWTSGGANEQYF
>TRBJ2-2|TRBV21-1|.|.
TGTGCCAGCAGCAAAAGGGTCCGGGACAGCGGGAACACCGGGGAGCTGTTTTTT
CASSKRVRDSGNTGELFF
>TRBJ2-3|TRBV3-1/TRBV3-2|.|.
TGTGCCAGCAGCCAAGGGGACTTCACAGATACGCAGTATTTT
CASSQGDFTDTQYF
>TRBJ1-4|TRBV27|.|.
TGTGCCTCCTGGGGGGGCGGGAATGAAAAACTGTTTTTT
CASWGGGNEKLFF
>TRBJ1-2|TRBV6-5|.|.
TGTGCCAGTGCTCAGGGTGCTAACTATGGCTACACCTTC
CASAQGANYGYTF
>TRBJ1-3|TRBV6-5|.|.
TGTGCCAGCAGTTACTCGGCAGGTTCTGGAAACACCATATATTTT
CASSYSAGSGNTIYF
>TRBJ2-7|TRBV10-1|.|TRBD1
TGCGCCAGCAGTGATGGGACAGGGGGCACCTACGAGCAGTACTTC
CASSDGTGGTYEQYF
>TRBJ2-7|TRBV5-6|.|.
TGTGCCAGCAGCTTGGCAGGGAACCCCTACGAGCAGTACTTC
CASSLAGNPYEQYF
>TRBJ2-2|TRBV24-1|once|.
TGTGCCACCAGTGGTTTAGACTTCAGTTCCACCGGGGAGCTGTTTTTT
CATSGLDFSSTGELFF
>TRBJ1-2|TRBV4-1|.|.
TGCGCCAGCAGCCAAGATAGCGCCAGGAATAACTATGGCTACACCTTC
CASSQDSARNNYGYTF
>TRBJ2-1|TRBV9|.|TRBD1
TGTGCCAGCAGCATGACAGGGGAACACAATGAGCAGTTCTTC
CASSMTGEHNEQFF
>TRBJ2-7|TRBV19|.|TRBD1
TGTGCCAGTAGTAGTCCCGGGACAGCCTCCTACGAGCAGTACTTC
CASSSPGTASYEQYF
>TRBJ2-2|TRBV19|.|TRBD1
TGTGCCAGTAGAGAAAGGGGGCCAAACACCGGGGAGCTGTTTTTT
CASRERGPNTGELFF
>TRBJ1-1|TRBV29-1|once|TRBD1
TGCAGCGTTGAAGAGGCCCCAGGGGGTGAAGCTTTCTTT
CSVEEAPGGEAFF
>TRBJ1-2|TRBV27|.|.
TGTGCCAGCAGTTTGCGGACGTCCCCTGGGAGGTATGGCTACACCTTC
CASSLRTSPGRYGYTF
>TRBJ1-4|TRBV10-3|.|.
TGTGCCATCAGTGAAACGTATAGCGAAAAACTGTTTTTT
CAISETYSEKLFF
>TRBJ2-1|TRBV11-2|.|TRBD2
TGTGCCAGCAGCTTCACGGGGGGAACCTACAATGAGCAGTTCTTC
CASSFTGGTYNEQFF
>TRBJ1-2|TRBV19|.|TRBD1
TGTGCCAGTAGATCGGCAGGGGGCATTGGTGGCTACACCTTC
CASRSAGGIGGYTF
>TRBJ1-2|TRBV5-5|few|.
TGTGCCAGCAGCTTGCTTGGGGGCACAACGAGCAACTATGGCTACACCTTC
CASSLLGGTTSNYGYTF
>TRBJ1-2|TRBV6-1|.|TRBD1
TGTGCCAGCAGTGAAACAGGGACAGGTGGCTACACCTTC
CASSETGTGGYTF
>TRBJ1-2|TRBV3-1/TRBV3-2|.|.
TGTGCCAGCAGCCAAGAGGGGGCCCTTACGGGCTACACCTTC
CASSQEGALTGYTF
>TRBJ2-3|TRBV2|.|TRBD2
TGTGCCAGCAGCGAAGCGGGGGCTTCCACAGATACGCAGTATTTT
CASSEAGASTDTQYF
>TRBJ1-4|TRBV20-1|.|.
TGCAGTGCTAGTGGAGAGGTTCCGGAAAAACTGTTTTTT
CSASGEVPEKLFF
>TRBJ2-2|TRBV5-5|few|TRBD1
TGTGCCAGCAGCTTTCAGGGGACAGGGAACACCGGGGAGCTGTTTTTT
CASSFQGTGNTGELFF
>TRBJ1-2|TRBV19|few|.
TGTGCCAGTAGTATCGCTCCGGCAGGTGCTGATGGCTACACCTTC
CASSIAPAGADGYTF